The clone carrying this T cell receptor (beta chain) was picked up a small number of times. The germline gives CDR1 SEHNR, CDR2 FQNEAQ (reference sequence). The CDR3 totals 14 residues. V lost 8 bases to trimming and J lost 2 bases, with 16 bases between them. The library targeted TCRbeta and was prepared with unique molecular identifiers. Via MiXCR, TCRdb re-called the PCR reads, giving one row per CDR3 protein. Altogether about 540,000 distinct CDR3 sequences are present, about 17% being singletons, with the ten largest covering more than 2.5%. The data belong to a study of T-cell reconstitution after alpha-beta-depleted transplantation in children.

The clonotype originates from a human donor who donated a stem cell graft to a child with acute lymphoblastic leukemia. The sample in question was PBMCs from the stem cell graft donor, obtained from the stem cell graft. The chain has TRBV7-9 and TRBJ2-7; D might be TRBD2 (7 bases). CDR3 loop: CASGEGETTYEQYF. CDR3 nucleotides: TGTGCCAGCGGGGAGGGGGAAACAACCTACGAGCAGTACTTC.